The rows below give T cell receptor beta chains drawn from one sample of a study of early T cells in non-severe SARS-CoV-2 infection. TCRdb redid the calling of the 5' RACE reads with MiXCR, one entry per CDR3 protein. Here the sample spans about 55,000 distinct CDR3 sequences, roughly an eighth being singletons. The specimen was whole blood. These receptors came from an adult who was a healthcare worker with PCR-confirmed SARS-CoV-2 infection or an uninfected control (not recorded which). Each CDR3 is given with its conserved first and last residue. Fields, in order: CDR3 DNA, CDR3 protein, V gene, D gene, clone size, J gene. The D gene is left open where the match is weak. Size is omitted from some rows. Given values are once, few, many or a class for expanded clones.

TGTGCCAGCAGCCCGCCACGGACTAGCGGGTGGGAGCAGTTCTTC | CASSPPRTSGWEQFF | TRBV3-1 | TRBD2 | NA | TRBJ2-1
TGTGCCAGCAGTGACGCCGGTGGGAGCGGCACAGATACGCAGTATTTT | CASSDAGGSGTDTQYF | TRBV6-4 | NA | many | TRBJ2-3
TGTGCCAGCAGCCTGGGCCCCAGGGAGACCCAGTACTTC | CASSLGPRETQYF | TRBV7-2 | NA | many | TRBJ2-5
TGTGCCAGCAGCCAAGTCACTAGCTCCTACGAGCAGTACTTC | CASSQVTSSYEQYF | TRBV3-1 | NA | NA | TRBJ2-7
TGTGCCAGCAGTCTGAGGTTGGGGTATGGCTACACCTTC | CASSLRLGYGYTF | TRBV28 | NA | NA | TRBJ1-2
TGTGCCAGCTCACGCGAACTCGGTTTAGCGGGGGACAATGAGCAGTTCTTC | CASSRELGLAGDNEQFF | TRBV18 | TRBD2 | many | TRBJ2-1
TGTGCCAGCACTGGGGAGAAAAACATTCAGTACTTC | CASTGEKNIQYF | TRBV28 | NA | few | TRBJ2-4
TGCAGTGCCCCTAGCCCAGATACGCAGTATTTT | CSAPSPDTQYF | TRBV20-1 | NA | many | TRBJ2-3
TGTGCCAGCAGTTTACGGACGCTAGGGGATACGCAGTATTTT | CASSLRTLGDTQYF | TRBV12-3/TRBV12-4 | NA | NA | TRBJ2-3
TGTGCCAGCAGTTCCCCCCAGGAGGCCTTGGATGAGCAGTTCTTC | CASSSPQEALDEQFF | TRBV28 | NA | few | TRBJ2-1
TGTGCCAGCAGTTACGGGGGTCTATATAGCAATCAGCCCCAGCATTTT | CASSYGGLYSNQPQHF | TRBV6-5 | NA | many | TRBJ1-5
TGTGCCAGCAGTTTAGGGGAGACTAGCGGGAGGGTGCAAGAGACCCAGTACTTC | CASSLGETSGRVQETQYF | TRBV28 | TRBD2 | NA | TRBJ2-5
TGTGCCAGCAGGGGGTCCGGGACAGGGATCCACGAGCAGTACTTC | CASRGSGTGIHEQYF | TRBV28 | TRBD1 | many | TRBJ2-7
TGCGCCAGCAGCCTTGGGCCCGAGGATACGCAGTATTTT | CASSLGPEDTQYF | TRBV4-1 | NA | few | TRBJ2-3
TGCAGTGCTAGGGCGGGGCTCCTCTCTGGGGCCAACGTCCTGACTTTC | CSARAGLLSGANVLTF | TRBV20-1 | NA | few | TRBJ2-6
TGCAGTGCTAGAGGAGGCAGACTCTCAACTAATGAAAAACTGTTTTTT | CSARGGRLSTNEKLFF | TRBV20-1 | NA | many | TRBJ1-4
TGTGCCAGCAGCCCACGCTCTCAAAGGACAGCTCACTACGAGCAGTACTTC | CASSPRSQRTAHYEQYF | TRBV3-1 | NA | NA | TRBJ2-7
TGTGCCAGAAGCTTTCACGGTGGACAGAAGGGAAAACTGTTTTTT | CARSFHGGQKGKLFF | TRBV5-3 | NA | few | TRBJ1-4
TGCGCCAGCAGTGAACGGATCTTTTTCGGCGGGGTCAATGAGCAGTTCTTC | CASSERIFFGGVNEQFF | TRBV10-2 | NA | many | TRBJ2-1
TGCGCCAGCCGGTATGGGGGGTCCACTGAAGCTTTCTTT | CASRYGGSTEAFF | TRBV5-1 | NA | many | TRBJ1-1
TGTGCCAGTAGTTCCGGGACTAGCGGGAAAAACATTCAGTACTTC | CASSSGTSGKNIQYF | TRBV19 | TRBD2 | NA | TRBJ2-4
TGTGCCACCAGTGAACCCGGGACAGGGCGGAACAATGAGCAGTTCTTC | CATSEPGTGRNNEQFF | TRBV24-1 | TRBD1 | many | TRBJ2-1
TGTGCCAGCAGCTCCCGGACTAGCGGGAGACCGAGCTCCTACAATGAGCAGTTCTTC | CASSSRTSGRPSSYNEQFF | TRBV7-2 | TRBD2 | NA | TRBJ2-1
TGTGCCAGCAGCTCACGGACAGGGAACTACGAGCAGTACTTC | CASSSRTGNYEQYF | TRBV3-1 | TRBD1 | many | TRBJ2-7
TGTGCCAGCAGCGTACTTCCTAGCGGCTCCTACAATGAGCAGTTCTTC | CASSVLPSGSYNEQFF | TRBV9 | TRBD2 | NA | TRBJ2-1
TGCAGCGTTTTACAGGCCGGCTCCTACAATGAGCAGTTCTTC | CSVLQAGSYNEQFF | TRBV29-1 | NA | few | TRBJ2-1
TGCAGCGTCGAGGGCCAAAATGAAGCTTTCTTT | CSVEGQNEAFF | TRBV29-1 | NA | once | TRBJ1-1
TGTGCCAGCAGCTTGAGGAGCTACAATCAGCCCCAGCATTTT | CASSLRSYNQPQHF | TRBV5-6 | NA | NA | TRBJ1-5
TGTGCCAGCAGCTATCCAAACTCTGGAAACACCATATATTTT | CASSYPNSGNTIYF | TRBV4-2 | NA | NA | TRBJ1-3
TGTGCCAGCAGGCCGGGGAATGGGGAAGGCTACACCTTC | CASRPGNGEGYTF | TRBV28 | NA | many | TRBJ1-2
TGCGCCAGCAGTGAATTCCGCGATGGGGAGGGGTACTTC | CASSEFRDGEGYF | TRBV10-2 | TRBD2 | many | TRBJ2-5
TGCAGCGTTGAAGGGACTAGCGGGATAGAGACCCAGTACTTC | CSVEGTSGIETQYF | TRBV29-1 | TRBD2 | NA | TRBJ2-5
TGTGCCAGCAGTGATCCAGCGGGACCCCTCAATGAGCAGTTCTTC | CASSDPAGPLNEQFF | TRBV2 | TRBD2 | few | TRBJ2-1
TGTGCCAGCAGCTTAGGTAGCGGGAGTTTTAATGAGCAGTTCTTC | CASSLGSGSFNEQFF | TRBV11-2 | TRBD2 | few | TRBJ2-1
TGTGCCAGCAGCCAGCGGCCCCCGGGGAACACCGGGGAGCTGTTTTTT | CASSQRPPGNTGELFF | TRBV7-2 | NA | many | TRBJ2-2
TGTGCCAGCAGCCACCGGGAGTTAACCTCGAATGAGCAGTTCTTC | CASSHRELTSNEQFF | TRBV3-1 | NA | NA | TRBJ2-1
TGTGCCAGCAGTTCCGGGGGGGACCAAGAGACCCAGTACTTC | CASSSGGDQETQYF | TRBV28 | TRBD2 | few | TRBJ2-5
TGTGCCAGCAGCTCGCCGGGACAGTATGGCTACACCTTC | CASSSPGQYGYTF | TRBV7-2 | TRBD1 | many | TRBJ1-2
TGTGCCAGCAGTTTGAGAGACTATGGCTACACCTTC | CASSLRDYGYTF | TRBV28 | NA | few | TRBJ1-2
TGTGCCAGCAGCCCGCCGGAGCGGGAGCGCTACGAGCAGTACTTC | CASSPPERERYEQYF | TRBV7-8 | TRBD2 | many | TRBJ2-7
TGTGCCAGCACCCTCAGAGGAGGCCGGGGATACAATGAGCAGTTCTTC | CASTLRGGRGYNEQFF | TRBV12-3/TRBV12-4 | NA | NA | TRBJ2-1
TGTGCCAGCAGTTATTGGCAGACGAACACCGGGGAGCTGTTTTTT | CASSYWQTNTGELFF | TRBV6-5 | NA | few | TRBJ2-2
TGCGCCAGCAGCTTGAGAGGGCCCGGGGAGCTGTTTTTT | CASSLRGPGELFF | TRBV5-1 | NA | few | TRBJ2-2
TGTGCCAGCAGCGTATCGGAGGGTTTTAATAATGAAAAACTGTTTTTT | CASSVSEGFNNEKLFF | TRBV9 | NA | NA | TRBJ1-4
TGTGCCAGCTCCCAGGCGGGGGACTATGGCTACACCTTC | CASSQAGDYGYTF | TRBV18 | NA | NA | TRBJ1-2
TGTGCCAGCAGCCAAGAACATGGGGAATCCTACGAGCAGTACTTC | CASSQEHGESYEQYF | TRBV3-1 | NA | many | TRBJ2-7
TGTGCCAGCAGTTCTCCCTCAGGGACAGGGATTTCGGTTAATTCACCCCTCCACTTT | CASSSPSGTGISVNSPLHF | TRBV6-5 | TRBD1 | few | TRBJ1-6
TGCGCCAGCAGCTTACTGGTGGGGGCCACCTACGAGCAGTACTTC | CASSLLVGATYEQYF | TRBV5-1 | NA | few | TRBJ2-7
TGTGCCAGCAGCGGAATAGCGGGCACAGATACGCAGTATTTT | CASSGIAGTDTQYF | TRBV9 | NA | few | TRBJ2-3